This T cell receptor (beta chain) was sequenced in a study of spatial heterogeneity in lung cancer. Across the study: Sequencing was performed on follow-up PBMC samples when available, collected at a median of around two years after resection. Unique TCR and UMI combinations averaged more than ten appearances each in raw reads.

Time point: blood at routine non-recurrence follow-up after resection. In germline, CDR1 is SQVTM, CDR2 ANQGSEA. Deletions cut 4 bases from V and 0 bases from J, with 9 bases between. There are 13 residues in the CDR3. Unique molecular identifiers, one per molecule, were present on every TCR cDNA molecule. TCRdb reanalysed the 5' RACE reads using MiXCR and keeps one entry per CDR3 protein. The sample yields over 40,000 distinct CDR3 sequences, approximately 12% seen once. This clonotype was recorded many times. The receptor was isolated from a male donor with early-stage non-small cell lung cancer. Material: PBMCs, obtained at follow-up. The chain couples TRBV29-1 to TRBJ1-1; D unresolved. The CDR3 spells CSVGRTMNTEAFF. CDR3 bases: TGCAGCGTTGGCCGAACCATGAACACTGAAGCTTTCTTT. Full variable domain (missing parts from reference TRBV29-1 and TRBJ1-1): SAVISQKPSRDICQRGTSLTIQCQVDSQVTMMFWYRQQPGQSLTLIATANQGSEATYESGFVIDKFPISRPNLTFSTLTVSNMSPEDSSIYLCSVGRTMNTEAFFGQGTRLTVV.